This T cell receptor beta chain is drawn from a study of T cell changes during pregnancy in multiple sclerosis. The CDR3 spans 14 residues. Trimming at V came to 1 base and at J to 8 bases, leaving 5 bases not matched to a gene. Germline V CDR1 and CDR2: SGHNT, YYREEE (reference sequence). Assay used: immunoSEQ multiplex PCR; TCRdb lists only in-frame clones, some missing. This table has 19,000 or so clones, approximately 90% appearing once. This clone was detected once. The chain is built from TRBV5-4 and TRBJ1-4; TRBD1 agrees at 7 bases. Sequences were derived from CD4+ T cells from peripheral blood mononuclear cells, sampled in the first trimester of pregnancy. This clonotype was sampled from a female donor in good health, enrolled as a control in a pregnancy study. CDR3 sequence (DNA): TGTGCCAGCAGCTTGCCAGGGGGGATGGAAAAACTGTTTTTT. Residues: CASSLPGGMEKLFF. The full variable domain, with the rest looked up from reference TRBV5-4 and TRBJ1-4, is ETGVTQSPTHLIKTRGQQVTLRCSSQSGHNTVSWYQQALGQGPQFIFQYYREEENGRGNFPPRFSGLQFPNYSSELNVNALELDDSALYLCASSLPGGMEKLFFGSGTQLSVL.